Following are 13 T cell receptor beta chains from one sample sequenced in a study of human T cells and chemical hapten exposure. TCRdb reprocessed the RACE reads via MiXCR and lists one record per CDR3 protein. The table has about 50,000 distinct CDR3 sequences, over 3.5% seen once; the top ten hold 1.5% to 2%. Time point meaning: healthy volunteer bleed at 2 weeks. Whole blood that had not been fractionated was the source of extracted total RNA. Input material: whole blood. The receptors here all came from a female donor in good health. Some clones in this sample may be carry-over from other donors' samples.

This clonotype was recorded many times. The chain combines TRBV25-1 with TRBJ2-3; 7 nucleotides match TRBD2. The CDR3 is made up of 14 amino acids. The germline V gene encodes CDR1 MGHDK and CDR2 SYGVNS. J gave up 5 bases and V 9 bases, and 11 bases lay outside the gene matches. In nucleotides, the CDR3 is TGTGCCAGTTCTAGCGGATGGGGGGGAGATACGCAGTATTTT. This encodes CASSSGWGGDTQYF.

This clonotype was counted many times. The rearrangement links TRBV24-1 to TRBJ2-2; no definite D call. The CDR3 is 16 residues long. V was cut by 1 base and J by 2 bases, with 10 bases left in between. The germline V gene encodes CDR1 KGHDR and CDR2 SFDVKD. CDR3 bases: TGTGCCACCAGTGATTTTGGACGGCCCAACACCGGGGAGCTGTTTTTT. It specifies CATSDFGRPNTGELFF.

At least ten counts were recorded for this clonotype. This sequence joins TRBV28 and TRBJ2-3; D tentatively reads TRBD1 or TRBD2 (5 bases each). Trimming shortened V by 1 base and J by 0 bases, and 14 bases separated the two germline ends. This CDR3 spans 17 amino acids. Germline assignment: CDR1 MDHEN and CDR2 SYDVKM. The DNA for the CDR3 is TGTGCCAGCAGTTTATTTTGGGACCGAAAGAGCACAGATACGCAGTATTTT. Its translation: CASSLFWDRKSTDTQYF.

This clonotype was seen ten or more times. This chain links TRBV6-6 with TRBJ2-7, with TRBD1 identical over 7 bases. V trimming: 6 bases; J trimming: 9 bases; junction bases outside the gene matches: 8. The CDR3 is made up of 12 amino acids. Germline V gene data show CDR1 as MNHNY and CDR2 as SVGAGI (reference sequence). CDR3 sequence (DNA): TGTGCCAGCAGACTACAACAGGGGAGGCAGTACTTC. Residues: CASRLQQGRQYF.

Only a few counts were recorded for this clonotype. V usage is TRBV7-2 and J usage is TRBJ2-3, with D possibly called TRBD1 or TRBD2 (6 bases each). CDR3 length: 18 residues. The V gene lost 1 base and the J gene lost 8 bases, with 25 bases spanning the gap. Germline CDR1 is SGHTA and CDR2 is FQGNSA. In DNA form, the CDR3 reads TGTGCCAGCAGCTTAGTCCGGGGGCAGGCCGGATGGGGTGGTACGCAGTATTTT. Amino acid sequence: CASSLVRGQAGWGGTQYF.

A note on this clonotype: A read error may explain this, as a much larger clone is one base away. The V and J genes are TRBV29-1 and TRBJ2-7, with 8 bases matching TRBD1. The junction had 17 bases not matched to a gene; V was cut back by 4 bases and J by 6 bases. The CDR3 has 16 residues. The germline CDR1 and CDR2 sequences are SQVTM and ANQGSEA. The CDR3 loop reads CSVAPGTGGLVSEQYF. CDR3 coding DNA: TGCAGCGTTGCACCCGGAACAGGGGGTCTTGTAAGCGAGCAGTACTTC.

About this clonotype: A much more abundant neighbour one base away suggests this may be a read error. CDR3 amino acids: CASSLAPTGGWYGDTF. For the CDR3, the DNA is TGTGCCAGCAGCTTGGCCCCGACAGGGGGATGGTATGGCGACACCTTC. J is TRBJ1-2 and V is TRBV5-4; TRBD1 aligns across 9 bases. Per the germline V gene, CDR1 is SGHNT and CDR2 is YYREEE (reference sequence). The CDR3 has 16 residues.

About this clonotype: Its ends do not fully match the called genes, so a read error is possible. In DNA form, the CDR3 reads TGTGCCGGCAGGGGGCCTGGGGCCAACGTCCTGACTTTC. Its protein is CAGRGPGANVLTF. The chain combines TRBV6-5 with TRBJ2-6; 8 nucleotides match TRBD1. There are 13 residues in the CDR3. Germline assignment: CDR1 MNHEY and CDR2 SVGAGI.

This clonotype was seen many times. The chain joins TRBV18 to TRBJ1-6, with 9 nucleotides matching TRBD1. Per germline, CDR1 KGHSH and CDR2 LQKENI. The CDR3 spans 14 residues. V lost 4 bases and J lost 6; bases outside the gene matches: 1. The CDR3 bases are TGTGCCAGCTCACGACAGGGGGGTAATTCACCCCTCCACTTT. Translated: CASSRQGGNSPLHF.

This clonotype turned up a few times. The rearrangement links TRBV7-2 to TRBJ2-2; D call uncertain. The V gene lost 3 bases and the J gene lost 5 bases, with 10 bases spanning the gap. The V gene's germline CDR1 is SGHTA and CDR2 FQGNSA. The CDR3 sequence is 14 residues long. CDR3 in amino acids: CASSLSRVTGELFF. The CDR3 DNA is TGTGCCAGCAGCTTGAGTAGGGTAACCGGGGAGCTGTTTTTT.

This clonotype was seen repeatedly, ten times or more. The chain joins TRBV18 to TRBJ1-4; D ambiguous. The V and J ends lost 2 bases and 5 bases respectively, with 12 bases between them. In germline, CDR1 is KGHSH, CDR2 LQKENI. This CDR3 is 15 amino acids long. CDR3 bases: TGTGCCAGCTCACCAGATGGGAATCAGAATGAAAAACTGTTTTTT. Protein sequence: CASSPDGNQNEKLFF.

This clonotype was observed at least ten times. This chain connects TRBV5-1 to TRBJ2-7; no clear D gene. The germline V gene has CDR1 SGHRS and CDR2 YFSETQ. The CDR3 extends over 14 amino acids. Trimming left V 4 bases short and J 2 bases short, with 13 bases between. This chain's CDR3 is CASSPEGSPYEQYF. The CDR3 DNA is TGCGCCAGCAGCCCCGAAGGGTCGCCCTACGAGCAGTACTTC.

This clonotype was counted ten times or more. CDR3 amino acids: CASSPPERGRNSPLHF. The CDR3 nucleotides are TGTGCCAGCTCACCACCGGAGCGGGGAAGGAATTCACCCCTCCACTTT. The chain joins TRBV18 to TRBJ1-6, with no clear D. CDR1 and CDR2 from the germline V gene are KGHSH and LQKENI. The CDR3 covers 16 residues. Trimming took off 0 bases at V and 7 bases at J, with 13 bases between the two ends.